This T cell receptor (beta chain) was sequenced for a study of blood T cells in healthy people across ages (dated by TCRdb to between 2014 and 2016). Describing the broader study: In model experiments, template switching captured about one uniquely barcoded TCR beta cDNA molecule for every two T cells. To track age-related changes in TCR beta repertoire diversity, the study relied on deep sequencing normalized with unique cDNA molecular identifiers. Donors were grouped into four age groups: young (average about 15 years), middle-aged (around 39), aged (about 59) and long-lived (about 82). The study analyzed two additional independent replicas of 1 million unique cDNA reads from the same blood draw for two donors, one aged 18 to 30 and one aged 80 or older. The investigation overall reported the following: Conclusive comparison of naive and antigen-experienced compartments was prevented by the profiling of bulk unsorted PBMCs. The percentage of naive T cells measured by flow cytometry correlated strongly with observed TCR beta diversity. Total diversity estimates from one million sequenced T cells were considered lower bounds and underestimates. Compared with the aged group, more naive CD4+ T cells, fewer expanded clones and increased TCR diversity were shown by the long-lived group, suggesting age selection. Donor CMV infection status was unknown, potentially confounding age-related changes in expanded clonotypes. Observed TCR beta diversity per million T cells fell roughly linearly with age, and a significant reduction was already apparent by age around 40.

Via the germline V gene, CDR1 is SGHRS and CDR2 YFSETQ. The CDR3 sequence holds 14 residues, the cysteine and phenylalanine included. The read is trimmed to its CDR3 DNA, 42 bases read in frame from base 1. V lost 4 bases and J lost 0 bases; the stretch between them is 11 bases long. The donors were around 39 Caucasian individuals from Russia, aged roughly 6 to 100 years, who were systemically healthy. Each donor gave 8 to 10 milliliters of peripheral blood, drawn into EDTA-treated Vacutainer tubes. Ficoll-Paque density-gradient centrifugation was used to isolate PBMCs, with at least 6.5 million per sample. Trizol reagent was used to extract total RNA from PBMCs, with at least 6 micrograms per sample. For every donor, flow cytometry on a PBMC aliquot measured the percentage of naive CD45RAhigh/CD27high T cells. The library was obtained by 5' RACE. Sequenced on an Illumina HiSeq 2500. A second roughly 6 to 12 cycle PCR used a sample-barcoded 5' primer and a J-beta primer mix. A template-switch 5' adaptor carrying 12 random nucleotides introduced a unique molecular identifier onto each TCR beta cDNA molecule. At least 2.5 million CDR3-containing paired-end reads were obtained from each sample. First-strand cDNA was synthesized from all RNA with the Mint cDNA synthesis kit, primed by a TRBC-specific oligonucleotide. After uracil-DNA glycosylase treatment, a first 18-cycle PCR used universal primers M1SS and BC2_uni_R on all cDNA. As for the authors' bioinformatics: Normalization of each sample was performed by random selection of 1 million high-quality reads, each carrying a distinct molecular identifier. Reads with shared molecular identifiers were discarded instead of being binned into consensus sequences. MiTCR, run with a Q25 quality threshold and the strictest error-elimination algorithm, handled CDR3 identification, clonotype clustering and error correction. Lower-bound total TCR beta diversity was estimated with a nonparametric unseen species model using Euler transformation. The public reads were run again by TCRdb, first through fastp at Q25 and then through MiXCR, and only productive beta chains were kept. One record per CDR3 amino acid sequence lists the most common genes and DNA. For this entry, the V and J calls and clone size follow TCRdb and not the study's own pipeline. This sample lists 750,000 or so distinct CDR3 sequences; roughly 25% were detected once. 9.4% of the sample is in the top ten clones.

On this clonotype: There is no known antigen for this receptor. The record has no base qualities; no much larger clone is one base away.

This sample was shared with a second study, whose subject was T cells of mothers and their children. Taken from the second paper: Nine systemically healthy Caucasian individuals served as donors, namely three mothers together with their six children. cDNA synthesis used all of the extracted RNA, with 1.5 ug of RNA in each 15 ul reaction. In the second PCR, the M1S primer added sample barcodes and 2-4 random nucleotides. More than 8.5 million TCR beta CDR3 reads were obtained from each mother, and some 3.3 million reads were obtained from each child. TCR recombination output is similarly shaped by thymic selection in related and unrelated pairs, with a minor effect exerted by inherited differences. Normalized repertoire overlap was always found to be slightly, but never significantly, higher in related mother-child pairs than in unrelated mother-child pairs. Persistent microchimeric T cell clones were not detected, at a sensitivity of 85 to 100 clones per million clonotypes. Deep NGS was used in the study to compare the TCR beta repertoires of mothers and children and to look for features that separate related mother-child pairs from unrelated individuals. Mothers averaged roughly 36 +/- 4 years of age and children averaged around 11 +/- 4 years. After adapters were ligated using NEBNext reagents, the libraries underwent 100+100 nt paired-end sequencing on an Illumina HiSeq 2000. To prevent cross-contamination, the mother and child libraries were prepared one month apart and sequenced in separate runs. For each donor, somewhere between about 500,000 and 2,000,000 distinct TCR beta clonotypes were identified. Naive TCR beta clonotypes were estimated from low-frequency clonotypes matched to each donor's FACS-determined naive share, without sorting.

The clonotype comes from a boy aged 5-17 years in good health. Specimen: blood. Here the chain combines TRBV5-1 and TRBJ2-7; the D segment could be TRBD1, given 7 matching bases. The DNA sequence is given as TGCGCCAGCAGCGGAGGGGACAGCTCCTACGAGCAGTACTTC. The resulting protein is CASSGGDSSYEQYF.